These 2 T cell receptor beta chains came from one sample sequenced in a study of T cells in Graves' hyperthyroidism and ophthalmopathy. RNA transcripts served as the template for amplifying TCR beta CDR3 regions. Using the HTBI primer set, a first-round RT-PCR was run on the TCR CDR3. TCRdb reprocessed the multiplex PCR reads via MiXCR and lists one record per CDR3 protein. The repertoire holds over 300,000 distinct CDR3 sequences, with about 13% as singletons. The material sequenced was blood. The receptors were sampled from a woman aged 40 to 50 with Graves' ophthalmopathy.

This clonotype was recorded many times. The chain recombines TRBV28 with TRBJ1-2; D may be TRBD1 (5 bases). CDR1 and CDR2 (germline): MDHEN, SYDVKM. Trimming left V 2 bases short and J 7 bases short, with 14 bases between. The CDR3 totals 14 residues. CDR3 loop: CASSLMPGGGGYTF. CDR3 nucleotide sequence: TGTGCCAGCAGTTTAATGCCCGGGGGGGGTGGCTACACCTTC.

This clonotype was detected many times. This chain links TRBV7-8 with TRBJ1-6; D not certain. In germline, CDR1 is SGHVS, CDR2 FQNEAQ. The CDR3 has 13 residues. Trimming left V 4 bases short and J 12 bases short, with 13 bases between. The CDR3: CASSYVLTGPLHF. For the CDR3, the DNA is TGTGCCAGCAGCTACGTCCTGACGGGACCCCTCCACTTT.